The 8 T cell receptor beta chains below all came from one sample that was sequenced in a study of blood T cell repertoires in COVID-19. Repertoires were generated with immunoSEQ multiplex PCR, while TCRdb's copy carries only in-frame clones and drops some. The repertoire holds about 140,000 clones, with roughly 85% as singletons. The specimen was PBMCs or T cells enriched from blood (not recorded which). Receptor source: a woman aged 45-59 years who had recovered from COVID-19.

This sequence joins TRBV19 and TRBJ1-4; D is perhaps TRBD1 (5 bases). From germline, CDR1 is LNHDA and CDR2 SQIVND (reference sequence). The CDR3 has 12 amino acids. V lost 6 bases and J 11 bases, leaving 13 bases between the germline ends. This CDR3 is CASSPREGKLFF. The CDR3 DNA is TGTGCCAGTAGCCCCAGGGAGGGGAAACTGTTTTTT. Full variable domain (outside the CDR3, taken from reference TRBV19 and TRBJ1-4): DGGITQSPKYLFRKEGQNVTLSCEQNLNHDAMYWYRQDPGQGLRLIYYSQIVNDFQKGDIAEGYSVSREKKESFPLTVTSAQKNPTAFYLCASSPREGKLFFGSGTQLSVL.

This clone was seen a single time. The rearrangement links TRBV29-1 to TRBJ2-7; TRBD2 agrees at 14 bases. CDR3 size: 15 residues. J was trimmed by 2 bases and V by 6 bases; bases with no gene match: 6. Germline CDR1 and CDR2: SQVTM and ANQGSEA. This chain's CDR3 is CSVGLTSGGAYEQYF. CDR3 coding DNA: TGCAGCGTGGGTTTGACTAGCGGGGGGGCCTACGAGCAGTACTTC.

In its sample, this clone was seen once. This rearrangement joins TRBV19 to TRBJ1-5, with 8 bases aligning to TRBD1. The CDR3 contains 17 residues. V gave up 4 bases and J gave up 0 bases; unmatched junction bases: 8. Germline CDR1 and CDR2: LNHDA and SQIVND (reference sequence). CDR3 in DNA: TGTGCCAGTAGTACCGCATCGACAGGGGTTAGCAATCAGCCCCAGCATTTT. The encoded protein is CASSTASTGVSNQPQHF.

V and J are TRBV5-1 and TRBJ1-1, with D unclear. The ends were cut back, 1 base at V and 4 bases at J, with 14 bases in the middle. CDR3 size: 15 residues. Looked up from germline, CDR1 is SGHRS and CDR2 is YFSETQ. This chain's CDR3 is CASSLYSGSGTEAFF. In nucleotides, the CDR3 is TGCGCCAGCAGCTTGTATTCCGGGTCTGGCACTGAAGCTTTCTTT.

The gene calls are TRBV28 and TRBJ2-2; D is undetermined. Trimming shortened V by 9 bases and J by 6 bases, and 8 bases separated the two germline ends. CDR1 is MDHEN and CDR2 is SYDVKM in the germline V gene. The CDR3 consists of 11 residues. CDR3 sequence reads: CASSWPGELFF. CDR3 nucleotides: TGTGCCAGTTCTTGGCCCGGGGAGCTGTTTTTT.

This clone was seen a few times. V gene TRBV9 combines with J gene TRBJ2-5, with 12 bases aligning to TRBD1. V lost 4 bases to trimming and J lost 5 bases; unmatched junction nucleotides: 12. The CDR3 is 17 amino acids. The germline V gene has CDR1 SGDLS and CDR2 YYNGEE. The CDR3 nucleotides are TGTGCCAGCAGCTTGCCGGGACAGGGGGCGATACGGGAGACCCAGTACTTC. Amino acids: CASSLPGQGAIRETQYF.

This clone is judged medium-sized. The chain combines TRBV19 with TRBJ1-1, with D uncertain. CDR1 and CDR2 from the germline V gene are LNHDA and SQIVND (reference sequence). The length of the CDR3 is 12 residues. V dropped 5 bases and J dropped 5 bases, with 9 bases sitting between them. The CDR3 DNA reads TGTGCCAGTAGTTTCGGAGGGACTGAAGCTTTCTTT. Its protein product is CASSFGGTEAFF.

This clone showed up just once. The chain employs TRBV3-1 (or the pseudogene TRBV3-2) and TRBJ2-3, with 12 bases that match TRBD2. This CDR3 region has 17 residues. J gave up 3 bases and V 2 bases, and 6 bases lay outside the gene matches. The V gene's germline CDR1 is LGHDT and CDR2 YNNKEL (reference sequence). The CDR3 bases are TGTGCCAGCAGCCAACACCTTACTAGCGGGGGGACAGATACGCAGTATTTT. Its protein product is CASSQHLTSGGTDTQYF.